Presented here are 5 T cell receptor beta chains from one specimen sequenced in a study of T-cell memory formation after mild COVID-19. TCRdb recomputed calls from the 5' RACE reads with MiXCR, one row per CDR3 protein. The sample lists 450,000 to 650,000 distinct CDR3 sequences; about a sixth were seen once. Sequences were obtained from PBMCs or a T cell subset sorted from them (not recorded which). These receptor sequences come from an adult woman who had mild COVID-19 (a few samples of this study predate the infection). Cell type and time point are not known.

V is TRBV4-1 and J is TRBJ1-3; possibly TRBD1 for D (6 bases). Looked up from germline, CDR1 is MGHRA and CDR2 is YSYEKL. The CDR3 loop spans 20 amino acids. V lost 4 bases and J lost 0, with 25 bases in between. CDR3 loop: CASSLGRGRGLSSSGNTIYF. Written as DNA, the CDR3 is TGCGCCAGCAGCCTCGGCCGGGGCAGGGGTCTTTCTAGCTCTGGAAACACCATATATTTT.

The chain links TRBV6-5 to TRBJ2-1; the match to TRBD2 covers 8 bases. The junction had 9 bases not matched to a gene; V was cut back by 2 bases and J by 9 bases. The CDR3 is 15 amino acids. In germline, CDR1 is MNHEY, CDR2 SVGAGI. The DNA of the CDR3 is TGTGCCAGCAGTTACAGCGGGGGAGCCATGGGTGAGCAGTTCTTC. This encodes CASSYSGGAMGEQFF.

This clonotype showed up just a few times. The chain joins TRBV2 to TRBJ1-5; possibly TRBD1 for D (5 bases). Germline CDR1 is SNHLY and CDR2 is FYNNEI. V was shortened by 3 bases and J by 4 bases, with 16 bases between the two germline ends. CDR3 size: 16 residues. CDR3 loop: CASSDLRQGRNQPQHF. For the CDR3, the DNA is TGTGCCAGCAGTGATCTTAGGCAGGGTCGGAATCAGCCCCAGCATTTT.

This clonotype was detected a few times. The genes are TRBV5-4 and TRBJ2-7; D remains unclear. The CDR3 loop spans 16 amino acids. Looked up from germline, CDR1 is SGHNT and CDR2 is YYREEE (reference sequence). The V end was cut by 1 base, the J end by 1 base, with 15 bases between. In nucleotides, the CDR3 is TGTGCCAGCAGCTTGCCCCTGGGCACCCCTTCCTACGAGCAGTACTTC. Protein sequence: CASSLPLGTPSYEQYF.

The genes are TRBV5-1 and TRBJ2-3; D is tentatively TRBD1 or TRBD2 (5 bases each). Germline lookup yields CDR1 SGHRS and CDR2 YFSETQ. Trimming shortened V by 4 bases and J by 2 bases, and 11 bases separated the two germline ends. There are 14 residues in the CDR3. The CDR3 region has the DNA TGCGCCAGCAGCGGGGACGGATACACAGATACGCAGTATTTT. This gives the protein CASSGDGYTDTQYF.